The source of this T cell receptor beta chain is a study of blood T cell repertoires in COVID-19. Enrollees, about 18 to 95 years old, lived in some 24 US areas. As handled by the study authors: It was from reference gene primer amplification that nucleated cell counts were estimated. Assay: immunoSEQ multiplex PCR; the TCRdb copy retains only in-frame clones and omits some. The DNA gave D and trimming, while V, J and clone size come from that table. The top ten hold 15% to 20% of the sample, which has roughly 170,000 clones, 78% seen once. The CDR3 spans 14 residues. V lost 3 bases and J 8 bases, leaving 15 bases between the germline ends. CDR1 and CDR2 from the germline V gene are KGHDR and SFDVKD.

The chain is built from TRBV24-1 and TRBJ1-2; possible D gene TRBD1, 5 bases. The sample consisted of PBMCs or T cells enriched from blood (not recorded which). The clonotype comes from a woman aged 45-65 years who had recovered from COVID-19. The CDR3 DNA sequence: TGTGCCACCAGTGATGGGCCAGGGAAAGGCGGCTACACCTTC. Amino acid sequence: CATSDGPGKGGYTF.